This TCR beta chain emerged from a study of long-term antiretroviral therapy in people with HIV. Specimens retained about 0.85-11 million cryopreserved PBMC preceding DNA extraction. The length of the CDR3 is 17 residues. In germline, CDR1 is SGHTA, CDR2 FQGNSA. The ends lost 0 bases at V and 2 bases at J; junction bases unmatched: 7. In the case of this clone: What it binds is unknown.

Researchers report immunoSEQ v3.0 was run at survey level. Only in-frame clones appear in the TCRdb table, and some are missing; sequencing was by immunoSEQ multiplex PCR. There are around 29,000 clones in the sample; approximately 90% occur only once, and 8.3% lies in the top ten. Study-wide findings and caveats: Blood draws took place between 2004 and 2017 and possibly involved older ART regimens. Post-ART diversity increased but stayed below transplant donor controls.

This TCR came from a man aged 45-65 years with HIV. The source was unsorted PBMCs, collected 3.2 years before starting antiretroviral therapy. This chain links TRBV7-2 with TRBJ2-7; TRBD2 matches 10 bases. CDR3 loop: CASSLAPISGGAYEQYF. The CDR3, as DNA: TGTGCCAGCAGCTTAGCGCCGATAAGCGGGGGGGCCTACGAGCAGTACTTC.